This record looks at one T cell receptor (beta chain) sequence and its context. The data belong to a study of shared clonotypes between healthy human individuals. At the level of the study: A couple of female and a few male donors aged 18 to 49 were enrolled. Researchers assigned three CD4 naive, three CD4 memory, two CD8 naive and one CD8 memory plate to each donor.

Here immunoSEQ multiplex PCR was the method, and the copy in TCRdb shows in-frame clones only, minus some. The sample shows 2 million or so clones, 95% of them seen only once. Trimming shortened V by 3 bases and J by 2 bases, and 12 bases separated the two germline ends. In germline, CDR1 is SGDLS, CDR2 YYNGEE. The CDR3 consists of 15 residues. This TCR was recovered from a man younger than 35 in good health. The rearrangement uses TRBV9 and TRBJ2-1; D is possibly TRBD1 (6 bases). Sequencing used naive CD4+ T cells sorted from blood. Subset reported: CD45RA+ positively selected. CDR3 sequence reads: CASSATGNTYNEQFF. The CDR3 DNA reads TGTGCCAGCAGCGCCACAGGGAACACCTACAATGAGCAGTTCTTC. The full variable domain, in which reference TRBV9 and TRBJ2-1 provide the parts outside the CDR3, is DSGVTQTPKHLITATGQRVTLRCSPRSGDLSVYWYQQSLDQGLQFLIQYYNGEERAKGNILERFSAQQFPDLHSELNLSSLELGDSALYFCASSATGNTYNEQFFGPGTRLTVL.